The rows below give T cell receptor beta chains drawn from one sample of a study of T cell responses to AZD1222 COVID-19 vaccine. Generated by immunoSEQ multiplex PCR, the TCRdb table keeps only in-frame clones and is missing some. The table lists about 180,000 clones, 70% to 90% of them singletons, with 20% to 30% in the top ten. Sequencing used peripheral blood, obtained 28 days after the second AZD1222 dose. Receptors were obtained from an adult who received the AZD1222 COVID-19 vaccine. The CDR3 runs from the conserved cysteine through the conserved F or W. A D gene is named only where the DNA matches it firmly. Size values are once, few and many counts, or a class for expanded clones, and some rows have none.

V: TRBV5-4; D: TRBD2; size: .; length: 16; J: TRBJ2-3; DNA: TGTGCCAGCAGTCCACCCCCCGGGAGGTACACAGATACGCAGTATTTT; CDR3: CASSPPPGRYTDTQYF
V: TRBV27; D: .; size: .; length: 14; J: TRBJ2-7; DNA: TGTGCCAGCAGTTTTCTAGCGACTACCTACGAGCAGTACTTC; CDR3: CASSFLATTYEQYF
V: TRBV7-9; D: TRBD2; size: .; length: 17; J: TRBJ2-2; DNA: TGTGCCGCCAACCACCGGGCGGGGGGGCTGGACACCGGGGAGCTGTTTTTT; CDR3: CAANHRAGGLDTGELFF
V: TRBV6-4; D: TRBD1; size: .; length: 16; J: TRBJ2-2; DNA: TGTGCCAGCCGTAGGCGACAGGGGGCGGACACCGGGGAGCTGTTTTTT; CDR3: CASRRRQGADTGELFF
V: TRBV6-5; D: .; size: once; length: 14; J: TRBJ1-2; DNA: TGTGCCAGCAGGCTCTCGTTAGGCTCATATGGCTACACCTTC; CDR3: CASRLSLGSYGYTF
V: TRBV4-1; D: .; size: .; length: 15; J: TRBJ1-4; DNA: TGCGCCAGCAGCCAAGATCGAGGAGGTAATGAAAAACTGTTTTTT; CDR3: CASSQDRGGNEKLFF
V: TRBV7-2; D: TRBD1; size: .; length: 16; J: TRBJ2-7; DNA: TGTGCCAGCAGCTTATCAGGGACAGGGGTTCCCTACGAGCAGTACTTC; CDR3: CASSLSGTGVPYEQYF
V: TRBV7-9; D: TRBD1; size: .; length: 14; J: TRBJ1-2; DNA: TGTGCCAGCAGCTTAGACAGGGGCCTCTATGGCTACACCTTC; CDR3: CASSLDRGLYGYTF
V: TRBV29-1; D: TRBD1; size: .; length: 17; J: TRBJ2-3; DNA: TGCAGCGTTACAGGTCCGGGACAGGGTTCCTCTTTTGATACGCAGTATTTT; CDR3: CSVTGPGQGSSFDTQYF
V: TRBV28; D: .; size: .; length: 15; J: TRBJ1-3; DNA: TGTGCCAGCAGGCCTAGAATTTTACCTGGAAACACCATATATTTT; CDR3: CASRPRILPGNTIYF
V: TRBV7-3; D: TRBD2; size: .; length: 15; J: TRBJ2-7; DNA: TGTGCCAGCAGCTTAATACTGGCTAGCGGCTACGAGCAGTACTTC; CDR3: CASSLILASGYEQYF
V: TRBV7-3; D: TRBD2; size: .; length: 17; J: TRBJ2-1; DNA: TGTGCCAGCAGCTTATCTAGCGGGAGGGCCGGTGACAATGAGCAGTTCTTC; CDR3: CASSLSSGRAGDNEQFF
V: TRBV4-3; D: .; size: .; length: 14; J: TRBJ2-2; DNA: TGCGCCAGCTCCCGGGGGAGAAACACCGGGGAGCTGTTTTTT; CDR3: CASSRGRNTGELFF
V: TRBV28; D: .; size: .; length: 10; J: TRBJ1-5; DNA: TGTGCCAATAGGCTCTGGGGCCAGCATTTT; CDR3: CANRLWGQHF
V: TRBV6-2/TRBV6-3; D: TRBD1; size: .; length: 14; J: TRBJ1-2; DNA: TGTGCCAGCAGTTACCAGGGGGCATTGATCAGCTACACCTTC; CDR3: CASSYQGALISYTF
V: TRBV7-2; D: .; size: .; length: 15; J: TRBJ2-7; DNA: TGTGCCAGCAGCCGGCAGGCGGGTCCTAACTACGAGCAGTACTTC; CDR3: CASSRQAGPNYEQYF
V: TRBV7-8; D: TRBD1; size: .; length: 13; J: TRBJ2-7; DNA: TGTGCCAGCAGCCCGGGACAGTCCTACGAGCAGTACTTC; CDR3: CASSPGQSYEQYF
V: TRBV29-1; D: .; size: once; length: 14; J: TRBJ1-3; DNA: TGCAGCGTTGAAATAGGGAGCACGGGAAACACCATATATTTT; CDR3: CSVEIGSTGNTIYF
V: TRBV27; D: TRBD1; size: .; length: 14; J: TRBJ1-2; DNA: TGTGCCAGCAGTCCAAGGACAGGGAACTATGGCTACACCTTC; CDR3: CASSPRTGNYGYTF
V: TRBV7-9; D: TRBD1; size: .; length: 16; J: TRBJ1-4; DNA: TGTGCCAGCAGCCCTGGACAGGGGGCGCGGGATGAAAAACTGTTTTTT; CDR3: CASSPGQGARDEKLFF
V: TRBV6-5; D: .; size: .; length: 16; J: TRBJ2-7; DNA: TGTGCCAGCAGTTACTCCCAGAGGCCGCGCGCGGGTGAGCAGTACTTC; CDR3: CASSYSQRPRAGEQYF
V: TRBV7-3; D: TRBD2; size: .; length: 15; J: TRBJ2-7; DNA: TGTGCCAGCAGCTTAGGGGGCGGGAGGGCCAGCGAGCAGTACTTC; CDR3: CASSLGGGRASEQYF
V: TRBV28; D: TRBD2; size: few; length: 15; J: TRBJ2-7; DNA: TGTGCCAGCAGCTCTCCGGGACTAGCGGCCTACGAGCAGTACTTC; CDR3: CASSSPGLAAYEQYF
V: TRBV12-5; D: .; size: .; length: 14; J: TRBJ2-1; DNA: TGTGCTAGTGGTTTGGGGGGGTCCTACAATGAGCAGTTCTTC; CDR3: CASGLGGSYNEQFF
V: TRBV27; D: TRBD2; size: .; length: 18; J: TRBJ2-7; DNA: TGTGCCAGCAGCCCGGGACTAGCGGGGCCCTTTGCCCTTTACGAGCAGTACTTC; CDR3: CASSPGLAGPFALYEQYF
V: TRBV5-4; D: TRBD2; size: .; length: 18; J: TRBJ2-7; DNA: TGTGCCAGCAACTTGGTCGCTAGCGGGAGGTCTGGGTCATACGAGCAGTACTTC; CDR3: CASNLVASGRSGSYEQYF
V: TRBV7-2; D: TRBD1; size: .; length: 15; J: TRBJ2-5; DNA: TGTGCCAGCAGCTTAGGTAGAGGGGGCGGGGAGACCCAGTACTTC; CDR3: CASSLGRGGGETQYF
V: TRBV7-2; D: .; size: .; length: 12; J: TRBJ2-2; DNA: TGTGCCGGTTCATCCTACCACGGGGAGCTGTTTTTT; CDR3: CAGSSYHGELFF